The TCR beta chain under discussion was sequenced for a study of T cell responses to AZD1222 COVID-19 vaccine. General study findings and limits: With two AZD1222 doses given, Spike-specific TCR breadth and depth both rose. Spike as a whole was targeted by vaccine-associated CD4 TCRs, dominant at 160-218 and 743-854.

Remarks on this clone: Its antigen remains unidentified.

Germline V gives CDR1 MNHEY, CDR2 SVGAGI. V trimming: 10 bases; J trimming: 1 base; junction bases outside the gene matches: 7. This CDR3 is 14 amino acids long. The analysis combined second doses at about 4 or about 12 weeks. Sequencing used immunoSEQ multiplex PCR; TCRdb keeps in-frame clones, though not all of them. The sample lists fewer than 150,000 clones, 88% occurring once. This sequence was found in an adult who received the AZD1222 COVID-19 vaccine. The sequenced sample was peripheral blood, obtained 28 days after the second AZD1222 dose. The chain uses TRBV6-5 and TRBJ1-5, with 7 nucleotides matching TRBD1. The CDR3 DNA reads as TGTGCCACAAACCCGACAGGGAGCAATCAGCCCCAGCATTTT. Translated: CATNPTGSNQPQHF.